The clone carrying this T cell receptor beta chain was seen repeatedly, ten times or more. The sample is drawn from a study of blood T cells in healthy people across ages. The authors ran a second PCR of about 6 to 12 cycles using a sample-barcoded 5' primer and a J-beta primer mix. Through a template-switch adaptor with 12 random nucleotides, each cDNA molecule received a tag. One entry per CDR3 protein, called by TCRdb with MiXCR from the 5' RACE reads. The sample lists around 750,000 distinct CDR3 sequences; approximately 55% were seen once. V was pared by 6 bases and J by 5 bases, with 4 bases of the junction left unmatched. The germline CDR1 and CDR2 sequences are SQVTM and ANQGSEA. The CDR3 length is 13 residues.

V and J are TRBV29-1 and TRBJ2-7; TRBD2 aligns across 13 bases. This TCR was recovered from a man at least 80 years old in good health. The sequencing sample was made of blood. DNA of the CDR3: TGCAGCGTCCGGACTAGCGGGAGAGACGAGCAGTACTTC. It is translated as CSVRTSGRDEQYF.